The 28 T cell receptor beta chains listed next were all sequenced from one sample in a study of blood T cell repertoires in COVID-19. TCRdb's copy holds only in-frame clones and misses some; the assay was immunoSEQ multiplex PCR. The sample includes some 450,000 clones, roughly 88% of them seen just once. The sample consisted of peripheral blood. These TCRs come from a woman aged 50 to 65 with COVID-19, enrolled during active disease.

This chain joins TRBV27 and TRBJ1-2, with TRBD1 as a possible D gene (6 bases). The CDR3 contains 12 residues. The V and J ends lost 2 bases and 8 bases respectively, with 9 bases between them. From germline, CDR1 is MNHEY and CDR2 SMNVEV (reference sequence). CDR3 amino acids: CASSLGGGGYTF. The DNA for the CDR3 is TGTGCCAGCAGTTTAGGGGGGGGCGGCTACACCTTC.

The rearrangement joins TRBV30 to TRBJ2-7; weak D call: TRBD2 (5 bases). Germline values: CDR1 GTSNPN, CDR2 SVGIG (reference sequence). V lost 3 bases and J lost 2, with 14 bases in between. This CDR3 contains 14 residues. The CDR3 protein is CAWRGRGLPYEQYF. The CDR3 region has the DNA TGTGCCTGGAGGGGTAGAGGACTTCCCTACGAGCAGTACTTC.

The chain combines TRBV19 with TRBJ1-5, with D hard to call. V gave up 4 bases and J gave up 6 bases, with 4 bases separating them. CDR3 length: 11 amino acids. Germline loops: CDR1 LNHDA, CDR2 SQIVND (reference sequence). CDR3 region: CASSNSQPQHF. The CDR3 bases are TGTGCCAGTAGTAATAGTCAGCCCCAGCATTTT.

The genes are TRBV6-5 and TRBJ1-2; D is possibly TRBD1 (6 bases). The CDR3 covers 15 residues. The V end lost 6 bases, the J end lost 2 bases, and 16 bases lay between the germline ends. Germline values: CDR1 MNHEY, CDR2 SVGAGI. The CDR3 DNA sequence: TGTGCCAGCAGGCCTTCAGGGGCCCCAAACTATGGCTACACCTTC. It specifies CASRPSGAPNYGYTF.

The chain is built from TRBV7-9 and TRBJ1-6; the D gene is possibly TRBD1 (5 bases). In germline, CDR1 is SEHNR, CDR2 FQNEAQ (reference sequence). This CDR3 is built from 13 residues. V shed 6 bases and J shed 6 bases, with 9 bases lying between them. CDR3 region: CASSSQGNSPLHF. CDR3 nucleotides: TGTGCCAGCAGTTCTCAGGGTAATTCACCCCTCCACTTT.

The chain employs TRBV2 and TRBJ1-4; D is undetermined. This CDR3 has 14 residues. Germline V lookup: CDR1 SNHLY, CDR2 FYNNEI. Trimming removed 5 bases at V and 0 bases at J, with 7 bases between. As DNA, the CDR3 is TGTGCCAGCAGTCCTCAGACAACTAATGAAAAACTGTTTTTT. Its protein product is CASSPQTTNEKLFF. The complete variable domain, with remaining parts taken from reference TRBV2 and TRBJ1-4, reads EPEVTQTPSHQVTQMGQEVILRCVPISNHLYFYWYRQILGQKVEFLVSFYNNEISEKSEIFDDQFSVERPDGSNFTLKIRSTKLEDSAMYFCASSPQTTNEKLFFGSGTQLSVL.

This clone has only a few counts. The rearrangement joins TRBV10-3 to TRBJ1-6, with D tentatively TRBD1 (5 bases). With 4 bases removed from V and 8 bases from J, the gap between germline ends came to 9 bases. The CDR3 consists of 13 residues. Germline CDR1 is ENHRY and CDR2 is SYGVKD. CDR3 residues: CAISGGEDSPLHF. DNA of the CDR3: TGTGCCATCAGTGGGGGGGAGGATTCACCCCTCCACTTT.

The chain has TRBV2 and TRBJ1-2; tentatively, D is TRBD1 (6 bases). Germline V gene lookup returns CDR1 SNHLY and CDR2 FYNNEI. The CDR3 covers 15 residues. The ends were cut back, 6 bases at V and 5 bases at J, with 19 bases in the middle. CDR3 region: CASRERTEPQYGYTF. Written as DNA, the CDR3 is TGTGCCAGCAGAGAAAGGACAGAGCCCCAATATGGCTACACCTTC.

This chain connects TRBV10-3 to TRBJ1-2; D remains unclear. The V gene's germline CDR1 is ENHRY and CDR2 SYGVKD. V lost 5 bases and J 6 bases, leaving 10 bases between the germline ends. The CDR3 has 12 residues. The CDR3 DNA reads TGTGCCATCAGTTCGAAGAGGGATGGCTACACCTTC. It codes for CAISSKRDGYTF.

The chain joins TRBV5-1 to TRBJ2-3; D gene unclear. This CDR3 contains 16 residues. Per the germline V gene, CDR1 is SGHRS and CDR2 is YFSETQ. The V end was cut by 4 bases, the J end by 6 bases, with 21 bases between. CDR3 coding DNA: TGCGCCAGCAGCCGGGTTGCGGCAGCCACGGAGGATACGCAGTATTTT. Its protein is CASSRVAAATEDTQYF. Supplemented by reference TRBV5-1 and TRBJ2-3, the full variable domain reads KAGVTQTPRYLIKTRGQQVTLSCSPISGHRSVSWYQQTPGQGLQFLFEYFSETQRNKGNFPGRFSGRQFSNSRSEMNVSTLELGDSALYLCASSRVAAATEDTQYFGPGTRLTVL.

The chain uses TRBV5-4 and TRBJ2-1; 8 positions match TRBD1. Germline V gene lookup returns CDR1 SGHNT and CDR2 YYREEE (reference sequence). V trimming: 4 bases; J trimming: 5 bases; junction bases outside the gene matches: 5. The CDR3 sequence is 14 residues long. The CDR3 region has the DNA TGTGCCAGCAGCCCGGGACAGGAGAACAATGAGCAGTTCTTC. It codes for CASSPGQENNEQFF.

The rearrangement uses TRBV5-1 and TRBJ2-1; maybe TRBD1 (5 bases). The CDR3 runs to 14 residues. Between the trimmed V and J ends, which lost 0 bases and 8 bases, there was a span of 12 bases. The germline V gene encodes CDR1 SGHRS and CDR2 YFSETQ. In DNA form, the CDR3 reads TGCGCCAGCAGCTTGGCCATTCAGGGATATGAGCAGTTCTTC. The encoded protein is CASSLAIQGYEQFF.

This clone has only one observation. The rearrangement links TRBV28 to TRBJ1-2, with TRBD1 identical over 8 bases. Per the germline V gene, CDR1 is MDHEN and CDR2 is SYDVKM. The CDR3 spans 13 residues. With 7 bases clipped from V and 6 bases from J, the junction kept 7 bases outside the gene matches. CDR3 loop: CASNFNRGDGYTF. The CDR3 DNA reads TGTGCCAGCAACTTCAACAGGGGGGATGGCTACACCTTC.

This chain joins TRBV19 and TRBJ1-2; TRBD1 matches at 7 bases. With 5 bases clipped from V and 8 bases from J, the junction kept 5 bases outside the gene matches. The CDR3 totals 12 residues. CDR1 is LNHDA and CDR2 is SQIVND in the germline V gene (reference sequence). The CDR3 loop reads CASSSAQGGYTF. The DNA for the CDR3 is TGTGCCAGTAGTTCAGCACAGGGGGGCTACACCTTC.

The CDR3 sequence: CAWSPQPGNGYTF. Written as DNA, the CDR3 is TGTGCCTGGAGCCCACAGCCGGGGAACGGCTACACCTTC. The chain has TRBV30 and TRBJ1-2, with D unresolved. Germline CDR1 and CDR2: GTSNPN and SVGIG (reference sequence). CDR3 size: 13 residues. V was trimmed by 3 bases and J by 8 bases, leaving 16 bases between them.

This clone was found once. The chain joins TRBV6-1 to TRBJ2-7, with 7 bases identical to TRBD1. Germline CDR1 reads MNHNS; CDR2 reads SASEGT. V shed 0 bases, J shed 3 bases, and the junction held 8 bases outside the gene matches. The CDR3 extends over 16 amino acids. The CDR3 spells CASSEASSRDSYEQYF. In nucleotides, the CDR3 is TGTGCCAGCAGTGAAGCTTCTAGCCGGGACAGCTACGAGCAGTACTTC.

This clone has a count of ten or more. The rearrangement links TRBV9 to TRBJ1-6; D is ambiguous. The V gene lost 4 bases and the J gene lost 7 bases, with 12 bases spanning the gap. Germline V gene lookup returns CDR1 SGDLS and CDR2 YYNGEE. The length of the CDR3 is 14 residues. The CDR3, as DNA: TGTGCCAGCAGCTATGTCGAGGGAAATTCACCCCTCCACTTT. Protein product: CASSYVEGNSPLHF. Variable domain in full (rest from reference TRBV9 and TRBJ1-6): DSGVTQTPKHLITATGQRVTLRCSPRSGDLSVYWYQQSLDQGLQFLIQYYNGEERAKGNILERFSAQQFPDLHSELNLSSLELGDSALYFCASSYVEGNSPLHFGNGTRLTVT.

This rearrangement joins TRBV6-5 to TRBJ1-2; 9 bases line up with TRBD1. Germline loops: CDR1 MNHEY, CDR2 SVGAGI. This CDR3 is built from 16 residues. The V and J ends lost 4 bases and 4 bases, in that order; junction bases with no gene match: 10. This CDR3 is CASSLTGGNSFYGYTF. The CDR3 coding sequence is TGTGCCAGCAGTTTGACAGGGGGTAACTCTTTCTATGGCTACACCTTC.

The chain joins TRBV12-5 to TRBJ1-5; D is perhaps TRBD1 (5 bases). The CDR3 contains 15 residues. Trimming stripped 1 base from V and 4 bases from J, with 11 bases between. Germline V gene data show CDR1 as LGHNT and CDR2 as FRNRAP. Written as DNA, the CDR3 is TGTGCTAGTGGTTTGGAAGGGGTTTTAAATCAGCCCCAGCATTTT. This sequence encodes CASGLEGVLNQPQHF.

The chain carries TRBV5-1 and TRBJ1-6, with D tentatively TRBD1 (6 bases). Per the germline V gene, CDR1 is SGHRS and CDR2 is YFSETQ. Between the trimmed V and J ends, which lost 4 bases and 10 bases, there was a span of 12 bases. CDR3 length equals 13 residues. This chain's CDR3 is CASSLTGDSPLHF. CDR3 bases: TGCGCCAGCAGCCTGACAGGTGACTCACCCCTCCACTTT.

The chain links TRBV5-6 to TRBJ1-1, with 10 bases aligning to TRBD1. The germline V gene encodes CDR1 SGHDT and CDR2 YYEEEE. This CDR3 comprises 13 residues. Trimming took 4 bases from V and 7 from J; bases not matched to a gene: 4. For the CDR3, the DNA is TGTGCCAGCAGCCCGGACAGGGGGGTTGAAGCTTTCTTT. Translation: CASSPDRGVEAFF.

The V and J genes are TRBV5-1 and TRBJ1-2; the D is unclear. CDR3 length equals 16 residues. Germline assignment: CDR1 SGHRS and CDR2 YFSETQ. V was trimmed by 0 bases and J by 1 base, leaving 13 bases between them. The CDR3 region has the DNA TGCGCCAGCAGCTTGGGACTAGGGCCCCTTAACTATGGCTACACCTTC. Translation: CASSLGLGPLNYGYTF. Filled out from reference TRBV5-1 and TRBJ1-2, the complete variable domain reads KAGVTQTPRYLIKTRGQQVTLSCSPISGHRSVSWYQQTPGQGLQFLFEYFSETQRNKGNFPGRFSGRQFSNSRSEMNVSTLELGDSALYLCASSLGLGPLNYGYTFGSGTRLTVV.

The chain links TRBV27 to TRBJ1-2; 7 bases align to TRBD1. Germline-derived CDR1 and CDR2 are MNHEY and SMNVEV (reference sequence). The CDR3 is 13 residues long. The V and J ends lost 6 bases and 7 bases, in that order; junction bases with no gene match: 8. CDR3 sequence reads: CASRRGHRGGYTF. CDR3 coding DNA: TGTGCCAGCAGGAGAGGGCACAGGGGTGGCTACACCTTC.

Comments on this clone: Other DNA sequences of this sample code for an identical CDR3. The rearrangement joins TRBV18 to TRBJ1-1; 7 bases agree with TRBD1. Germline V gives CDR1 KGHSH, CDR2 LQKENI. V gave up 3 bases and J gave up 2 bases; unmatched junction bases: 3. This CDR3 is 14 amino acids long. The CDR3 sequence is CASSPGQRNTEAFF. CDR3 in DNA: TGTGCCAGCTCACCGGGACAGCGCAACACTGAAGCTTTCTTT.

The CDR3 is CASSRSGPYNEQFF. In DNA form, the CDR3 reads TGTGCCAGCTCCCGCTCAGGCCCCTACAATGAGCAGTTCTTC. The chain combines TRBV7-9 with TRBJ2-1; D is undetermined. The V gene lost 8 bases and the J gene lost 2 bases, with 13 bases spanning the gap. The CDR3 runs 14 residues. Germline CDR1 reads SEHNR; CDR2 reads FQNEAQ (reference sequence).

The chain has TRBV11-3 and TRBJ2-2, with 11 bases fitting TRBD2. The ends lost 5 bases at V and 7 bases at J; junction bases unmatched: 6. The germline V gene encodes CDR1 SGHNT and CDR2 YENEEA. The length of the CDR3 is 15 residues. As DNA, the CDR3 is TGTGCCAGCAGCCCGGGACTAGCGGCCCGCGGGGAGCTGTTTTTT. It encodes CASSPGLAARGELFF.

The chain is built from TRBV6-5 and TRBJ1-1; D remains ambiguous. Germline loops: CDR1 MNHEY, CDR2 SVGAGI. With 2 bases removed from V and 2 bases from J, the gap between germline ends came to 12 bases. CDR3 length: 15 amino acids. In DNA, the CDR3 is TGTGCCAGCAGTTACGTGGCTGGAGTTAACACTGAAGCTTTCTTT. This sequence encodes CASSYVAGVNTEAFF.

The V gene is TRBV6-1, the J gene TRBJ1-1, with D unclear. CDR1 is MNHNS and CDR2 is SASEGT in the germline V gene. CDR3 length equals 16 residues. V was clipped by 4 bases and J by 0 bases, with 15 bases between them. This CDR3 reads CASSGVRFTMNTEAFF. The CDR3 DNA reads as TGTGCCAGCAGTGGCGTCAGGTTTACAATGAACACTGAAGCTTTCTTT.